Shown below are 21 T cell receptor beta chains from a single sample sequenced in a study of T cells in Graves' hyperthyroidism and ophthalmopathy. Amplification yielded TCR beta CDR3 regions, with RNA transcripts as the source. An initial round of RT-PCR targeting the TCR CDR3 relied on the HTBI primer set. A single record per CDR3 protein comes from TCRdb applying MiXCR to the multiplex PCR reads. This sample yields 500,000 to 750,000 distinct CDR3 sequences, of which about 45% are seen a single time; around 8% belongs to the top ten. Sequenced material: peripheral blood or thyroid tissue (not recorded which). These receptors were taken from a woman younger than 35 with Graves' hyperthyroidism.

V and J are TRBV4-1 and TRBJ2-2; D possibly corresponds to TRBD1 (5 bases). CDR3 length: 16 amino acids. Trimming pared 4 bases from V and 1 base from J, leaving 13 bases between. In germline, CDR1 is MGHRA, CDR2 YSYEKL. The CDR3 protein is CASSLLYRQNTGELFF. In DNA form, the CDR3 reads TGCGCCAGCAGCCTTCTGTACAGGCAGAACACCGGGGAGCTGTTTTTT.

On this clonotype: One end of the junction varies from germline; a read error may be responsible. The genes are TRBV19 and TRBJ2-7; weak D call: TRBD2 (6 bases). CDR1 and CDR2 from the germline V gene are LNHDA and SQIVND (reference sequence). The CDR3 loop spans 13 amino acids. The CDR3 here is CASSIEAGHEQCF. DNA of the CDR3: TGTGCCAGTAGTATAGAGGCGGGGCACGAGCAGTGCTTC.

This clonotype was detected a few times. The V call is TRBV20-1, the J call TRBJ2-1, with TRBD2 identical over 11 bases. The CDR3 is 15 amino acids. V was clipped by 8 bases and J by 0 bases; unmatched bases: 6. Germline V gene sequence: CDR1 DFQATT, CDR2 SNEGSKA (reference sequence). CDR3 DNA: TGCAGTATGACTAGCGGGATCGTCTCCTACAATGAGCAGTTCTTC. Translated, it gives CSMTSGIVSYNEQFF.

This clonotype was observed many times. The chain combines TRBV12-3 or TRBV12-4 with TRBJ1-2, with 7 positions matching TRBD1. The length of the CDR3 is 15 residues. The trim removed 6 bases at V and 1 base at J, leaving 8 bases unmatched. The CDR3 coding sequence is TGTGCCAGCAGACCTCGACAGGGCTTTAACTATGGCTACACCTTC. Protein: CASRPRQGFNYGYTF.

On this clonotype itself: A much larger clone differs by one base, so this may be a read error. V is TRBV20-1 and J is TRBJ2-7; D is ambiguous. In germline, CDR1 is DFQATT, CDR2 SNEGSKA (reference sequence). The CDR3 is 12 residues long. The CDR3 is CGARVGYDEQYF. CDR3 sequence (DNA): TGCGGTGCTAGGGTGGGGTATGACGAGCAGTACTTC.

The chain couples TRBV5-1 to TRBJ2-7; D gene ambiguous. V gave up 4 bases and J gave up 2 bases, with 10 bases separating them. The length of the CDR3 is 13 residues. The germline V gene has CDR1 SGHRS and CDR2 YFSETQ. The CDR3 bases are TGCGCCAGCAGCGTCTCCGCCGCCTACGAGCAGTACTTC. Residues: CASSVSAAYEQYF.

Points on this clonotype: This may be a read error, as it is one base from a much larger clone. CDR3 in DNA: TGTGCCAGCAGACCCAACAGAGTCTCTGGAAACACCATATATTTT. This translates into CASRPNRVSGNTIYF. V usage is TRBV6-4 and J usage is TRBJ1-3; D unclear. The CDR3 sequence is 15 residues long. CDR1 and CDR2 (germline): MRHNA, SNTAGT. V lost 6 bases and J 0 bases, leaving 12 bases between the germline ends.

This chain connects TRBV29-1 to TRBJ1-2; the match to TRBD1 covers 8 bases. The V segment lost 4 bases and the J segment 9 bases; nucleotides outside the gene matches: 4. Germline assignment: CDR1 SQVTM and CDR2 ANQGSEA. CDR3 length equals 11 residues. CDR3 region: CSVAGGASYTF. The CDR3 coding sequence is TGCAGCGTTGCAGGGGGCGCGAGCTACACCTTC.

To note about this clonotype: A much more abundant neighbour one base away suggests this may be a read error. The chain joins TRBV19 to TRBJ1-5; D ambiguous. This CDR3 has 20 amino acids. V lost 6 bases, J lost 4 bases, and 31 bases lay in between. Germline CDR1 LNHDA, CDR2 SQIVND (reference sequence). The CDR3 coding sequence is TGTGCCAGTAGCCATGGCGATTTACGGGGTTTTTATCGGCCGAATCAGCCCCAGCATTTT. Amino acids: CASSHGDLRGFYRPNQPQHF.

CDR3 region: CASSLRALPSYEQYF. In nucleotides, the CDR3 is TGTGCCAGCAGCCTACGGGCCTTACCCTCCTACGAGCAGTACTTC. This chain uses TRBV11-2 with TRBJ2-7; D gene ambiguous. This CDR3 has 15 residues. Germline V CDR1 and CDR2: SGHAT, FQNNGV. V was shortened by 5 bases and J by 0 bases, with 14 bases between the two germline ends.

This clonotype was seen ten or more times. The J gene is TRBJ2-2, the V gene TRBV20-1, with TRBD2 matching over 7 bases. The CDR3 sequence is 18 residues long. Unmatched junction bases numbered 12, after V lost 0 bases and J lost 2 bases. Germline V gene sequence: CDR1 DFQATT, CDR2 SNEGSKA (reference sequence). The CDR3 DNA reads TGCAGTGCTAGAGATCTCAAGGCTAGCGGAGCCAACACCGGGGAGCTGTTTTTT. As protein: CSARDLKASGANTGELFF.

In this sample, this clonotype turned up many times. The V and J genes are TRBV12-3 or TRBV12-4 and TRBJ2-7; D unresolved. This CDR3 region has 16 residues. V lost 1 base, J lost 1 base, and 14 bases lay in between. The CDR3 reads CASSLGILLGSYEQYF. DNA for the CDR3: TGTGCCAGCAGTTTAGGAATTCTCCTTGGGTCCTACGAGCAGTACTTC.

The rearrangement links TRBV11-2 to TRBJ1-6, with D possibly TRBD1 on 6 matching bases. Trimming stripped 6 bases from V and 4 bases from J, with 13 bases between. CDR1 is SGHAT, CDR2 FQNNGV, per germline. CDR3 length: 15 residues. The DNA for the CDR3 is TGTGCCAGCAGTCCGAAGGACAGTTATAATTCACCCCTCCACTTT. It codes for CASSPKDSYNSPLHF.

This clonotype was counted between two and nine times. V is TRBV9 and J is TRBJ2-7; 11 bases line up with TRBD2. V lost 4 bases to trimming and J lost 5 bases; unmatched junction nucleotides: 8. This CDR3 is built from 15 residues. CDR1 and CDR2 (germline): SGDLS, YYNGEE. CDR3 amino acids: CASSPSLAGGHEQYF. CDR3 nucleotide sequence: TGTGCCAGCAGCCCCAGCCTAGCGGGAGGCCACGAGCAGTACTTC.

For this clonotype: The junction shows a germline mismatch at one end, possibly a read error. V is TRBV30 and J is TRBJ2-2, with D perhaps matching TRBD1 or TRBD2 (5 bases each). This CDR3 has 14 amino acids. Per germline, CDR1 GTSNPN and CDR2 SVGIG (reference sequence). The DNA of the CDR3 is TGTGCCTGGAGTGTACGCAGGGAAACCGGGGAGCCGTTTTTT. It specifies CAWSVRRETGEPFF.

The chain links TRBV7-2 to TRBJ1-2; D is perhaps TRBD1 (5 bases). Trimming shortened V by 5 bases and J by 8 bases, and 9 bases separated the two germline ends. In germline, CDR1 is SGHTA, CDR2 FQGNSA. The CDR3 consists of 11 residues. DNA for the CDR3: TGTGCCAGCAGCAACTGGGACGGCTACACCTTC. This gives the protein CASSNWDGYTF.

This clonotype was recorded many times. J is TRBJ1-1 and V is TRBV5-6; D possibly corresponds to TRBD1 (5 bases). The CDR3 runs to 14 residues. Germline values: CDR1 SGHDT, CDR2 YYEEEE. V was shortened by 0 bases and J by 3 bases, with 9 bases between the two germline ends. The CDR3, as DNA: TGTGCCAGCAGCTTGGCAGGGATGTACACTGAAGCTTTCTTT. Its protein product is CASSLAGMYTEAFF.

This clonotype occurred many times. CDR3 coding DNA: TGTGCCAGCAGGATGTGGCTCGATAGCAATCAGCCCCAGCATTTT. Protein sequence: CASRMWLDSNQPQHF. The rearrangement joins TRBV6-5 to TRBJ1-5; no clear D gene. This CDR3 has 15 amino acids. The V and J ends lost 6 bases and 0 bases respectively, with 12 bases between them. Germline CDR1 MNHEY, CDR2 SVGAGI.

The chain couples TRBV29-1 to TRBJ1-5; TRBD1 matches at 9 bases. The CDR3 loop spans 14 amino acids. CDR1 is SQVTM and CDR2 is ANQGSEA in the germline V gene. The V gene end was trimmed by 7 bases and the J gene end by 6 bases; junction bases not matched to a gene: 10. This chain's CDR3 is CSARQGGLGQPQHF. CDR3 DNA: TGCAGCGCTAGACAGGGGGGGCTTGGTCAGCCCCAGCATTTT.

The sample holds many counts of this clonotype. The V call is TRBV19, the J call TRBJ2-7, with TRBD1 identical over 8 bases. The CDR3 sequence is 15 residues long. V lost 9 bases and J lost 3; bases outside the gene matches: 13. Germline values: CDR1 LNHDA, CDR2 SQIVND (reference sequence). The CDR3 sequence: CASARVRDRNYEQYF. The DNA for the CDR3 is TGTGCCAGCGCCCGGGTCCGGGACAGGAACTACGAGCAGTACTTC.

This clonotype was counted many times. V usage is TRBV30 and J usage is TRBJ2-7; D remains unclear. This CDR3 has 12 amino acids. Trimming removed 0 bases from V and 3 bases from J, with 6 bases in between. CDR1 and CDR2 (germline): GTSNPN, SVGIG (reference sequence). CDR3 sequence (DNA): TGTGCCTGGAGTGTATCCTACTACGAGCAGTACTTC. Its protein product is CAWSVSYYEQYF.